The present T cell receptor beta chain was sequenced within a study of CD8+ T cells in alopecia areata. Study in general: Those treated were given oral tofacitinib at 5 to 10 mg twice daily.

Treatment given: oral pan-JAK inhibitor, 5-10 mg twice daily. The ends were cut back, 2 bases at V and 2 bases at J, with 7 bases in the middle. The CDR3 has 12 residues. Looked up from germline, CDR1 is GTSNPN and CDR2 is SVGIG (reference sequence). This clone occurred a few times. RNA was extracted and reverse transcribed into cDNA as the sequencing template. Here immunoSEQ multiplex PCR was the method, and the copy in TCRdb shows in-frame clones only, minus some. This sample has a few hundred thousand clones, with less than 45% found just once. The sequence was obtained from a human donor with alopecia areata. Material: CD4+ T cells sorted from blood, obtained around week 30, from a patient treated with tofacitinib. The chain couples TRBV30 to TRBJ2-7; D uncertain. The CDR3 loop is CAWSRSTYEQYF. The CDR3 region has the DNA TGTGCCTGGAGTAGGAGTACCTACGAGCAGTACTTC.